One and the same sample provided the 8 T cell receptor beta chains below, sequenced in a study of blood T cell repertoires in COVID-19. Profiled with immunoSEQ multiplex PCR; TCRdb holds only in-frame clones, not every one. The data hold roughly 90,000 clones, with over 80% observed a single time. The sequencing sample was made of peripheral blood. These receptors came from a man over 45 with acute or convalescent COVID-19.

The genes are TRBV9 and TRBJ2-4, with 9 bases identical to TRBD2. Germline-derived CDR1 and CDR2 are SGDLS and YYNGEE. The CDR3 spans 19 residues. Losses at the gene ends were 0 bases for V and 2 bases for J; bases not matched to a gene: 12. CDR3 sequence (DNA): TGTGCCAGCAGCGTAGATGCCTTTCGCGGGGGGGCCTCCAAAAACATTCAGTACTTC. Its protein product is CASSVDAFRGGASKNIQYF.

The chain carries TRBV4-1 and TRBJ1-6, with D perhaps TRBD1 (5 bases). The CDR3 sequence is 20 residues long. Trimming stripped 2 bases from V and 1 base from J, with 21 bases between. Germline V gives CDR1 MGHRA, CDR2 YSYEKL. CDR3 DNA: TGCGCCAGCAGCCAAACCGGACAAAACGGGTTAGGGTCCTATAATTCACCCCTCCACTTT. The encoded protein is CASSQTGQNGLGSYNSPLHF.

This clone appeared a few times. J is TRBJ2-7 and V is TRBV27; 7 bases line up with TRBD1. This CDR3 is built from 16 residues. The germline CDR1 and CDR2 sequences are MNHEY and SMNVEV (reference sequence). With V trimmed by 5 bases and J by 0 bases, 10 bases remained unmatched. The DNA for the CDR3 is TGTGCCAGCAGTCGATCAGGACAGGTTAGCTCCTACGAGCAGTACTTC. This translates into CASSRSGQVSSYEQYF.

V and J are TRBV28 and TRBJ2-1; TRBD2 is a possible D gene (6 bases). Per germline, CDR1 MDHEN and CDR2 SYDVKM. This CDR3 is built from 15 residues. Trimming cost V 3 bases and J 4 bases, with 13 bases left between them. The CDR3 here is CASSLGGVRYNEQFF. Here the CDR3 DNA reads TGTGCCAGCAGTTTGGGGGGAGTCAGGTACAATGAGCAGTTCTTC.

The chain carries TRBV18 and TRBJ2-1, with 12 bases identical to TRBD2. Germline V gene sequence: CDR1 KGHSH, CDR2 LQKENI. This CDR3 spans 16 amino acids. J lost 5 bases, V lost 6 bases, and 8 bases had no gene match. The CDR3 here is CASSPRTSGAHNEQFF. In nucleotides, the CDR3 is TGTGCCAGCTCCCCCCGGACTAGCGGGGCTCACAATGAGCAGTTCTTC.

The CDR3 here is CAWMRGLSYEQYF. The CDR3 coding sequence is TGTGCCTGGATGCGGGGGCTTTCCTACGAGCAGTACTTC. The chain employs TRBV30 and TRBJ2-7, with D perhaps TRBD2 (7 bases). V lost 4 bases to trimming and J lost 1 base, with 11 bases between them. Germline values: CDR1 GTSNPN, CDR2 SVGIG (reference sequence). The CDR3 spans 13 residues.

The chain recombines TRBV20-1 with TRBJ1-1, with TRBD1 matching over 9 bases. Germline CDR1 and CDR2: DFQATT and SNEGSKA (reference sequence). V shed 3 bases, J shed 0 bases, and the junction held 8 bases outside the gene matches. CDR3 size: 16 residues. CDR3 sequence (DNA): TGCAGTGCTAGTGGGACAGGGACATTGGTGAACACTGAAGCTTTCTTT. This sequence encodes CSASGTGTLVNTEAFF.

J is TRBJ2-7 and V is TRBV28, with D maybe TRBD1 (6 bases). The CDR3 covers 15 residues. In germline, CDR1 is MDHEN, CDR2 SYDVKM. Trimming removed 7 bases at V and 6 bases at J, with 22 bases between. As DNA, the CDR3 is TGTGCCAGCACTCGAGGTAACAGGGAAAGTATCGAGCAGTACTTC. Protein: CASTRGNRESIEQYF.